This T cell receptor beta chain was recovered during a study of cytomegalovirus exposure and HLA in healthy donors. This clone was found a few times. The germline V gene encodes CDR1 ENHRY and CDR2 SYGVKD. The CDR3 has 16 residues. V lost 6 bases to trimming and J lost 1 base, with 18 bases between them. The PCR had 60 Vbeta and 13 Jbeta primers. The assay was immunoSEQ multiplex PCR, and TCRdb's table has in-frame clones only and misses some. The data contain 200,000 or so clones, 82% of them singletons. Sequencing was done on a sample of PBMCs. The TCR sequence derives from a woman aged 40 to 49 in good health and CMV-seronegative. This chain links TRBV10-3 with TRBJ1-1; possibly TRBD1 for D (5 bases). The CDR3 DNA reads TGTGCCATCAGAAATACCGCGGGACGGGCGAACACTGAAGCTTTCTTT. Its protein is CAIRNTAGRANTEAFF.